This T cell receptor beta chain was profiled in a study of Ad26.COV2.S vaccination and SARS-CoV-2 variants. Sequencing used immunoSEQ multiplex PCR; TCRdb keeps in-frame clones, though not all of them. Among just over 350,000 clones listed, about 85% were seen once. This clone showed up just once. Specified treatment: approximately 18 received Ad26.COV2.S at low or high dose, single or two shots; several received placebo; per-sample allocation not given. On day 63 after the first injection, vaccine and placebo recipients gave samples. Between the trimmed V and J ends, which lost 6 bases and 8 bases, there was a span of 16 bases. The CDR3 is 13 residues long. Germline V gives CDR1 SGHDN, CDR2 FVKESK.

This sample comprised peripheral blood, obtained in a trial of Ad26.COV2.S vaccine versus placebo. V gene TRBV14 combines with J gene TRBJ1-2; unclear D gene. This TCR was recovered from a person aged 18 to 65 who received the Ad26.COV2.S COVID-19 vaccine or a placebo. The CDR3 is CASRPGPRGGYTF. The CDR3 DNA reads TGTGCCAGCAGGCCGGGCCCCAGAGGAGGCTACACCTTC. Together with reference TRBV14 and TRBJ1-2, the CDR3 gives the full variable domain: EAGVTQFPSHSVIEKGQTVTLRCDPISGHDNLYWYRRVMGKEIKFLLHFVKESKQDESGMPNNRFLAERTGGTYSTLKVQPAELEDSGVYFCASRPGPRGGYTFGSGTRLTVV.